This T cell receptor beta chain comes out of a study of blood T cell repertoires in COVID-19. Note on this clone: Other DNA sequences within the sample encode an identical CDR3.

The CDR3 has 11 amino acids. Per the germline V gene, CDR1 is DFQATT and CDR2 is SNEGSKA (reference sequence). V lost 5 bases to trimming and J lost 1 base, with 6 bases between them. Measured with immunoSEQ multiplex PCR; TCRdb has only the in-frame clones, and not every one. The data contain approximately 200,000 clones, around 88% of them seen just once; the ten biggest clones take up 4%. The sequence was obtained from a woman aged 25-40 years with acute or convalescent COVID-19. The sample taken for sequencing was peripheral blood. The V call is TRBV20-1, the J call TRBJ2-7; no firm D call. In nucleotides, the CDR3 is TGCAGTGCTGGCAGATCCTACGAGCAGTACTTC. Translated: CSAGRSYEQYF.